Following are 6 T cell receptor beta chains from one sample sequenced in a study of blood T cell repertoires in COVID-19. Here immunoSEQ multiplex PCR was the method, and the copy in TCRdb shows in-frame clones only, minus some. Altogether around 82,000 clones are present, 75% to 90% being singletons, with the ten largest covering over 6%. Source material: peripheral blood. Source of these receptors: a man aged 80 or over with COVID-19, enrolled during active disease.

J is TRBJ2-7 and V is TRBV5-6; possibly TRBD1 for D (7 bases). The germline V and J ends were trimmed by 2 bases and 0 bases, with 12 bases remaining between them. The germline V gene encodes CDR1 SGHDT and CDR2 YYEEEE. This CDR3 is built from 15 residues. CDR3 sequence: CASSFGQGGSYEQYF. CDR3 sequence (DNA): TGTGCCAGCAGCTTTGGCCAGGGGGGCTCCTACGAGCAGTACTTC.

The chain is built from TRBV6-2 or TRBV6-3 and TRBJ1-2; the match to TRBD1 covers 9 bases. Per germline, CDR1 MNHEY and CDR2 SVGEGT. The CDR3 length is 13 residues. With V trimmed by 6 bases and J by 4 bases, 3 bases remained unmatched. CDR3 DNA: TGTGCCAGCAGCGAACAGGGGGCCTATGGCTACACCTTC. Translation: CASSEQGAYGYTF.

The V gene is TRBV24-1, the J gene TRBJ1-5, with D unclear. CDR3 length equals 12 residues. The germline gives CDR1 KGHDR, CDR2 SFDVKD. The ends were cut back, 0 bases at V and 9 bases at J, with 5 bases in the middle. CDR3 in amino acids: CATSDLSGPQHF. As DNA, the CDR3 is TGTGCCACCAGTGATTTGTCGGGGCCCCAGCATTTT.

This clone is a singleton in its sample. This chain joins TRBV4-2 and TRBJ2-7; 7 bases fit TRBD1. Germline CDR1 and CDR2: LGHNA and YNFKEQ. Unmatched junction bases numbered 8, after V lost 1 base and J lost 5 bases. This CDR3 region has 15 residues. CDR3 loop: CASSQGDREVDEQYF. The CDR3 coding sequence is TGTGCCAGCAGCCAAGGCGACAGGGAAGTTGACGAGCAGTACTTC.

V usage is TRBV27 and J usage is TRBJ1-5; 10 bases align to TRBD1. The CDR3 has 15 amino acids. V shed 10 bases and J 0 bases; nucleotides not matched to a gene: 6. Germline loops: CDR1 MNHEY, CDR2 SMNVEV (reference sequence). CDR3 bases: TGTGCCATCGGGGACAGGGGCTATAGCAATCAGCCCCAGCATTTT. Protein sequence: CAIGDRGYSNQPQHF.

The chain combines TRBV15 with TRBJ1-4; D gene uncertain. Looked up from germline, CDR1 is LNHNV and CDR2 is YYDKDF (reference sequence). Between the trimmed V and J ends, which lost 3 bases and 5 bases, there was a span of 13 bases. The CDR3 has 15 amino acids. The CDR3 spells CATSRSPGANEKLFF. As DNA, the CDR3 is TGTGCCACCAGCAGGAGTCCAGGTGCAAATGAAAAACTGTTTTTT.